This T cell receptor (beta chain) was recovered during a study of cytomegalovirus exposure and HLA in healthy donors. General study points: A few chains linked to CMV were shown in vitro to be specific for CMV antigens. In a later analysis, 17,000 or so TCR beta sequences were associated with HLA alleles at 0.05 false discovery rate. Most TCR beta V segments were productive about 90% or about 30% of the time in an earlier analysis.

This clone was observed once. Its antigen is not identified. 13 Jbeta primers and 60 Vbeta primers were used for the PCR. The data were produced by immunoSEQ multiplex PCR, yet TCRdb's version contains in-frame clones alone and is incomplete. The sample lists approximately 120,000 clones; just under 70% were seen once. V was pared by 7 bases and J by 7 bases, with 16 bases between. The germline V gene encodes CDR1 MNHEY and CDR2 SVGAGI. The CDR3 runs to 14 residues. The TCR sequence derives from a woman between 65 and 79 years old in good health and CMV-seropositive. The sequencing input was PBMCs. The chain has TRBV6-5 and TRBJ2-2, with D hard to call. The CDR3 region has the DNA TGTGCCAGCACTAGTCCTATTAGAGACGGGGAGCTGTTTTTT. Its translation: CASTSPIRDGELFF.